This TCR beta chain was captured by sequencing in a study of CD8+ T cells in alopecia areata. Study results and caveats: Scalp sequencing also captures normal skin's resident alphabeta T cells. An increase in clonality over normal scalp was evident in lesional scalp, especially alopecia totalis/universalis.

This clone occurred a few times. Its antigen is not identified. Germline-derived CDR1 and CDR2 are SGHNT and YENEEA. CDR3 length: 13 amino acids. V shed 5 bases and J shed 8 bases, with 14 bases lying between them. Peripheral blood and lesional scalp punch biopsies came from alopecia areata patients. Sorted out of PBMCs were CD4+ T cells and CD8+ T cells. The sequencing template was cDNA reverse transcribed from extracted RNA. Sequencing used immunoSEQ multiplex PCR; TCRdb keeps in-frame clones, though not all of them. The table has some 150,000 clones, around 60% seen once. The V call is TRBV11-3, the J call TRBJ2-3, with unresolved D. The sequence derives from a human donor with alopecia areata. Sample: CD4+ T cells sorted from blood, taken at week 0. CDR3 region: CASSPLTRGTQYF. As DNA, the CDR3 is TGTGCCAGCAGCCCCCTAACGCGCGGTACGCAGTATTTT.